A selection of T cell receptor beta chains follows, all from one sample in a study of blood T cell repertoires in COVID-19. Measured with immunoSEQ multiplex PCR; TCRdb has only the in-frame clones, and not every one. The sample consists of about 180,000 clones, about 88% of them appearing once. Specimen: PBMCs or T cells enriched from blood (not recorded which). The source of these receptors is a woman between 18 and 30 years old who had recovered from COVID-19. Both conserved end residues are part of each CDR3. Each record gives: D gene, clone size, V gene, J gene, CDR3 protein, CDR3 DNA. The D gene is left open where the match is weak. Not all rows give a size; the values are once, few, many and, for expanded clones, a class.

D: -
size: -
V: TRBV5-6
J: TRBJ1-3
CDR3: CASSVIPTPSSGNTIYF
DNA: TGTGCCAGCAGCGTGATCCCGACTCCGAGCTCTGGAAACACCATATATTTT

D: -
size: -
V: TRBV5-4
J: TRBJ2-5
CDR3: CASSLDSYQETQYF
DNA: TGTGCCAGCAGCCTGGATTCGTACCAAGAGACCCAGTACTTC

D: -
size: -
V: TRBV7-8
J: TRBJ1-1
CDR3: CASSPGDTEAFF
DNA: TGTGCCAGCAGCCCAGGGGACACTGAAGCTTTCTTT

D: -
size: -
V: TRBV13
J: TRBJ2-7
CDR3: CASSDTYGGFEQYF
DNA: TGTGCCAGCAGCGATACCTACGGGGGTTTCGAGCAGTACTTC

D: -
size: few
V: TRBV7-9
J: TRBJ1-2
CDR3: CASSLDGNYGYTF
DNA: TGTGCCAGCAGCTTAGACGGGAACTATGGCTACACCTTC

D: -
size: -
V: TRBV6-5
J: TRBJ2-7
CDR3: CASSYAPSSSYEQYF
DNA: TGTGCCAGCAGTTACGCACCCTCGAGCTCCTACGAGCAGTACTTC

D: -
size: -
V: TRBV11-2
J: TRBJ2-7
CDR3: CASSLGERGNYEQYF
DNA: TGTGCCAGCAGCTTAGGAGAACGGGGGAACTACGAGCAGTACTTC

D: -
size: -
V: TRBV28
J: TRBJ2-7
CDR3: CASSLGSPYDQYF
DNA: TGTGCCAGCAGTTTGGGGAGTCCCTACGATCAGTACTTC

D: -
size: -
V: TRBV11-3
J: TRBJ2-6
CDR3: CASSPRTDSGANVLTF
DNA: TGTGCCAGCAGCCCCCGGACAGACTCTGGGGCCAACGTCCTGACTTTC

D: -
size: -
V: TRBV29-1
J: TRBJ1-2
CDR3: CSVSEDYGYTF
DNA: TGCAGCGTTTCCGAGGACTATGGCTACACCTTC

D: TRBD1
size: -
V: TRBV19
J: TRBJ1-1
CDR3: CASSARQGGNTEAFF
DNA: TGTGCCAGTAGTGCAAGACAGGGAGGAAACACTGAAGCTTTCTTT

D: TRBD2
size: -
V: TRBV6-4
J: TRBJ2-3
CDR3: CASSDVLAGGGDTQYF
DNA: TGTGCCAGCAGTGACGTACTAGCGGGAGGAGGAGATACGCAGTATTTT

D: -
size: -
V: TRBV7-2
J: TRBJ1-1
CDR3: CASSRFRGWVNTEAFF
DNA: TGTGCCAGCAGCCGTTTTCGGGGGTGGGTGAACACTGAAGCTTTCTTT

D: TRBD2
size: -
V: TRBV27
J: TRBJ2-1
CDR3: CASSHQGWEGLYNEQFF
DNA: TGTGCCAGCAGTCATCAAGGGTGGGAGGGCCTCTACAATGAGCAGTTCTTC

D: TRBD2
size: -
V: TRBV7-8
J: TRBJ2-5
CDR3: CASSLRGQREGEETQYF
DNA: TGTGCCAGCAGCCTAAGGGGTCAGCGGGAGGGGGAGGAGACCCAGTACTTC

D: TRBD1
size: -
V: TRBV6-1
J: TRBJ2-1
CDR3: CASSERDRLNEQFF
DNA: TGTGCCAGCAGTGAACGGGACAGACTGAATGAGCAGTTCTTC

D: TRBD1
size: -
V: TRBV27
J: TRBJ2-7
CDR3: CASSRDRAGYEQYF
DNA: TGTGCCAGCAGTAGGGACAGGGCGGGGTACGAGCAGTACTTC

D: -
size: -
V: TRBV5-4
J: TRBJ2-2
CDR3: CASWIGDTGELFF
DNA: TGTGCCAGCTGGATCGGGGACACCGGGGAGCTGTTTTTT

D: TRBD1
size: -
V: TRBV11-2
J: TRBJ1-5
CDR3: CASSVTGQGGGQPQHF
DNA: TGTGCCAGCAGCGTAACCGGACAGGGAGGTGGCCAGCCCCAGCATTTT

D: TRBD1
size: many
V: TRBV10-3
J: TRBJ2-5
CDR3: CAITPGRGQETQYF
DNA: TGTGCCATCACTCCGGGCAGGGGGCAAGAGACCCAGTACTTC

D: -
size: -
V: TRBV12-3/TRBV12-4
J: TRBJ2-1
CDR3: CASTQWADPLQFF
DNA: TGTGCCAGCACCCAGTGGGCAGATCCCTTACAGTTCTTC

D: -
size: -
V: TRBV6-5
J: TRBJ2-7
CDR3: CASSRLGRNYEQYF
DNA: TGTGCCAGCAGCCGTCTTGGCCGAAACTACGAGCAGTACTTC

D: -
size: -
V: TRBV29-1
J: TRBJ2-7
CDR3: CSGEQGYEQYF
DNA: TGCAGCGGGGAACAGGGCTACGAGCAGTACTTC

D: -
size: -
V: TRBV28
J: TRBJ2-1
CDR3: CASSLVRRASGRANEQFF
DNA: -

D: -
size: -
V: TRBV5-1
J: TRBJ2-1
CDR3: CASSFTGTTHNEQFF
DNA: TGCGCCAGCAGCTTCACCGGGACAACGCACAATGAGCAGTTCTTC

D: TRBD1
size: -
V: TRBV25-1
J: TRBJ2-7
CDR3: CASSERVTGTGGSYEQYF
DNA: TGTGCCAGCAGCGAAAGGGTGACGGGGACAGGGGGCTCCTACGAGCAGTACTTC

D: -
size: -
V: TRBV11-2
J: TRBJ2-1
CDR3: CASSHLIKGVSYNEQFF
DNA: TGTGCCAGCAGCCACCTCATTAAGGGGGTCTCCTACAATGAGCAGTTCTTC

D: TRBD1
size: many
V: TRBV3-1/TRBV3-2
J: TRBJ1-1
CDR3: CASSARTGGRNTEAFF
DNA: TGTGCCAGCAGCGCCCGAACAGGGGGACGGAACACTGAAGCTTTCTTT

D: -
size: once
V: TRBV5-1
J: TRBJ1-2
CDR3: CASSLDRVYGYTF
DNA: TGCGCCAGCAGCTTGGACAGGGTTTATGGCTACACCTTC

D: -
size: once
V: TRBV7-6
J: TRBJ2-3
CDR3: CASSSPDSSSTDTQYF
DNA: TGTGCCAGCAGCTCCCCGGACAGTTCAAGCACAGATACGCAGTATTTT

D: TRBD2
size: -
V: TRBV2
J: TRBJ2-1
CDR3: CASSVAEAGVYNEQFF
DNA: TGTGCCAGCAGTGTAGCGGAAGCGGGAGTCTACAATGAGCAGTTCTTC

D: TRBD1
size: -
V: TRBV19
J: TRBJ1-1
CDR3: CASSPGQGLRWTEAFF
DNA: TGTGCCAGTAGTCCCGGACAGGGACTCCGGTGGACTGAAGCTTTCTTT

D: -
size: -
V: TRBV12-3/TRBV12-4
J: TRBJ2-5
CDR3: CASGENPETQYF
DNA: TGTGCCAGCGGGGAGAATCCAGAGACCCAGTACTTC

D: -
size: -
V: TRBV10-3
J: TRBJ1-1
CDR3: CAISDRGMGTEAFF
DNA: TGTGCCATCAGTGACAGGGGAATGGGGACTGAAGCTTTCTTT

D: -
size: -
V: TRBV20-1
J: TRBJ2-7
CDR3: CSASVRGWDRYEQYF
DNA: TGCAGTGCTAGTGTCAGGGGCTGGGATAGGTACGAGCAGTACTTC

D: -
size: once
V: TRBV28
J: TRBJ1-1
CDR3: CASSLGGRDSFF
DNA: TGTGCCAGCAGTTTGGGGGGGCGCGATTCTTTCTTT

D: -
size: -
V: TRBV19
J: TRBJ1-3
CDR3: CASTGTGNTIYF
DNA: TGTGCCAGTACAGGGACTGGAAACACCATATATTTT

D: TRBD1
size: -
V: TRBV7-2
J: TRBJ1-5
CDR3: CASSFAPDRSKPQHF
DNA: TGTGCCAGCAGCTTTGCCCCGGACAGGTCCAAGCCCCAGCATTTT

D: -
size: -
V: TRBV28
J: TRBJ2-5
CDR3: CASSEDWVRETQYF
DNA: TGTGCCAGCAGTGAGGACTGGGTTCGAGAGACCCAGTACTTC

D: -
size: once
V: TRBV19
J: TRBJ2-2
CDR3: CASSISLVDSRGELFF
DNA: TGTGCCAGTAGTATTAGTCTGGTGGACTCGCGCGGGGAGCTGTTTTTT

D: TRBD2
size: few
V: TRBV11-3
J: TRBJ2-2
CDR3: CASSFGGGNTGELFF
DNA: TGTGCCAGCAGCTTTGGCGGGGGGAACACCGGGGAGCTGTTTTTT

D: TRBD1
size: -
V: TRBV6-5
J: TRBJ1-1
CDR3: CASSSRTGGDEAFF
DNA: TGTGCCAGCAGTAGCCGGACAGGGGGGGATGAAGCTTTCTTT